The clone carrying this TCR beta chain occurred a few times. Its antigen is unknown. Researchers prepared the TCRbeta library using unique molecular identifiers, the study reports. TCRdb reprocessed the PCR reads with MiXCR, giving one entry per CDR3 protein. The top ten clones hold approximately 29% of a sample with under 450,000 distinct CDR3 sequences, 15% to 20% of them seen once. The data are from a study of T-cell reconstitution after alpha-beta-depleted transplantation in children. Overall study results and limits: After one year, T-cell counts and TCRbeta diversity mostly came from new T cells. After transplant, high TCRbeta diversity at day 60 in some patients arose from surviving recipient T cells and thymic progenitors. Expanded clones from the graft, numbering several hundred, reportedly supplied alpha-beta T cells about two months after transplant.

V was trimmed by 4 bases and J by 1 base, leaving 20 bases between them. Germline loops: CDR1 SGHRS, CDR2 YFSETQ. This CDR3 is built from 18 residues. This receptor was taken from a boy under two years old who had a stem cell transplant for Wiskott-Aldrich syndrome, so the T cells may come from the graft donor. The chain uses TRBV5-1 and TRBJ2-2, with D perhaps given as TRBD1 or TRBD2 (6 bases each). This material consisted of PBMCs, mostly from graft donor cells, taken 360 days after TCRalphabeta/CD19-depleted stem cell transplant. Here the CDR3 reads CASSPGAWKQENTGELFF. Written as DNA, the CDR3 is TGCGCCAGCAGCCCGGGGGCCTGGAAACAGGAGAACACCGGGGAGCTGTTTTTT.